These T cell receptor beta chains were read from a single sample in a study of response to subunit inactivated influenza vaccine. Each CDR3 protein gets one entry after TCRdb re-called the RT-PCR reads with MiXCR. The sample has 500,000 to 650,000 distinct CDR3 sequences, 7.6% seen once. Sequencing used PBMCs from blood, obtained roughly 24 months after vaccination. Receptor source: a man aged 50-75 years who received an inactivated influenza vaccine. The CDR3 runs from the conserved cysteine through the conserved F or W. Each record gives: D gene, V gene, clone size, J gene, CDR3 protein, CDR3 DNA. A D gene is named only where the DNA matches it firmly. Some rows mark clone size as missing; the rest say once, few, many or name a class of expanded clone.

D gene: -; V gene: TRBV18; clone size: -; J gene: TRBJ2-7; CDR3 protein: CASSPGGRNEQYF; CDR3 DNA: TGTGCCAGCTCCCCAGGAGGACGGAACGAGCAGTACTTC
D gene: TRBD1; V gene: TRBV4-2; clone size: many; J gene: TRBJ2-3; CDR3 protein: CASSHGTGETDTQYF; CDR3 DNA: TGTGCCAGCAGCCACGGAACAGGGGAAACAGATACGCAGTATTTT
D gene: -; V gene: TRBV20-1; clone size: many; J gene: TRBJ2-7; CDR3 protein: CSARGPSLREQYF; CDR3 DNA: TGCAGTGCTAGAGGACCGTCTCTACGGGAGCAGTACTTC
D gene: -; V gene: TRBV4-2; clone size: few; J gene: TRBJ2-1; CDR3 protein: CASSQDNTGYNEQFF; CDR3 DNA: TGTGCCAGCAGCCAAGATAACACAGGGTACAATGAGCAGTTCTTC
D gene: -; V gene: TRBV7-2; clone size: few; J gene: TRBJ1-5; CDR3 protein: CASSSMGTAYSNQPQHF; CDR3 DNA: TGTGCCAGCAGTTCGATGGGTACAGCCTATAGCAATCAGCCCCAGCATTTT
D gene: TRBD1; V gene: TRBV12-3/TRBV12-4; clone size: few; J gene: TRBJ2-5; CDR3 protein: CASSSSTGGETQYF; CDR3 DNA: TGTGCCAGCAGTTCCTCGACAGGGGGCGAGACCCAGTACTTC
D gene: -; V gene: TRBV5-5; clone size: -; J gene: TRBJ2-5; CDR3 protein: CASSLAVKGLKTQYF; CDR3 DNA: TGTGCCAGCAGCTTGGCCGTTAAAGGGCTAAAGACCCAGTACTTC
D gene: -; V gene: TRBV7-9; clone size: -; J gene: TRBJ2-5; CDR3 protein: CASSTLDRQETQYF; CDR3 DNA: TGTGCCAGCAGCACTCTCGACAGGCAAGAGACCCAGTACTTC
D gene: TRBD2; V gene: TRBV11-2; clone size: -; J gene: TRBJ2-7; CDR3 protein: CASSGGTSGPYEQYF; CDR3 DNA: TGTGCCAGCAGCGGCGGCACTAGCGGACCTTACGAGCAGTACTTC
D gene: TRBD1; V gene: TRBV14; clone size: few; J gene: TRBJ1-6; CDR3 protein: CASSDRTGFNSPLHF; CDR3 DNA: TGTGCCAGCAGCGACCGGACAGGGTTCAATTCACCCCTCCACTTT
D gene: -; V gene: TRBV2; clone size: few; J gene: TRBJ2-1; CDR3 protein: CASSDKRSSYNEQFF; CDR3 DNA: TGTGCCAGCAGTGATAAGCGGAGCTCCTACAATGAGCAGTTCTTC
D gene: TRBD1; V gene: TRBV7-9; clone size: many; J gene: TRBJ1-4; CDR3 protein: CASSSPWDRPWEKLFF; CDR3 DNA: TGTGCCAGCAGCTCGCCCTGGGACAGGCCTTGGGAAAAACTGTTTTTT
D gene: TRBD1; V gene: TRBV12-3/TRBV12-4; clone size: few; J gene: TRBJ1-5; CDR3 protein: CASSPRTGVGQPQHF; CDR3 DNA: TGTGCCAGCAGTCCGCGGACAGGGGTAGGCCAGCCCCAGCATTTT
D gene: TRBD1; V gene: TRBV7-9; clone size: many; J gene: TRBJ1-1; CDR3 protein: CASSLAKTGGHTEAFF; CDR3 DNA: TGTGCCAGCAGCTTAGCGAAGACAGGGGGGCACACTGAAGCTTTCTTT
D gene: TRBD1; V gene: TRBV5-1; clone size: few; J gene: TRBJ1-2; CDR3 protein: CASSMTGNYGYTF; CDR3 DNA: TGCGCCAGCAGCATGACAGGGAACTATGGCTACACCTTC
D gene: TRBD1; V gene: TRBV4-1; clone size: many; J gene: TRBJ1-6; CDR3 protein: CASSQDKTGLRSSYNSPLHF; CDR3 DNA: TGCGCCAGCAGCCAGGACAAGACAGGGTTAAGGAGCTCCTATAATTCACCCCTCCACTTT
D gene: -; V gene: TRBV12-3/TRBV12-4; clone size: many; J gene: TRBJ2-7; CDR3 protein: CASGADGKYEQYF; CDR3 DNA: TGTGCCAGCGGGGCGGACGGAAAGTACGAGCAGTACTTC
D gene: -; V gene: TRBV18; clone size: many; J gene: TRBJ2-1; CDR3 protein: CASANPGYYEQFF; CDR3 DNA: TGTGCCAGCGCCAACCCAGGGTACTATGAGCAGTTCTTC
D gene: TRBD2; V gene: TRBV7-8; clone size: many; J gene: TRBJ2-1; CDR3 protein: CASSFSGRTYNEQFF; CDR3 DNA: TGTGCCAGCAGCTTTAGCGGGAGAACCTACAATGAGCAGTTCTTC
D gene: -; V gene: TRBV30; clone size: many; J gene: TRBJ2-2; CDR3 protein: CASLPPGGGFGELFF; CDR3 DNA: TGTGCCTCACTTCCACCGGGCGGGGGCTTCGGGGAGCTGTTTTTT
D gene: TRBD2; V gene: TRBV9; clone size: -; J gene: TRBJ2-1; CDR3 protein: CASSAGTGGDNEQFF; CDR3 DNA: TGTGCCAGCAGCGCCGGGACGGGAGGGGACAATGAGCAGTTCTTC
D gene: -; V gene: TRBV6-1; clone size: -; J gene: TRBJ2-2; CDR3 protein: CARGGGQRNTGELFF; CDR3 DNA: TGTGCCAGGGGCGGGGGACAGCGGAACACCGGGGAGCTGTTTTTT
D gene: -; V gene: TRBV3-1; clone size: -; J gene: TRBJ2-2; CDR3 protein: CASSQLGPGPGELFF; CDR3 DNA: TGTGCCAGCAGCCAACTCGGACCCGGTCCCGGGGAGCTGTTTTTT
D gene: TRBD1; V gene: TRBV10-3; clone size: many; J gene: TRBJ1-1; CDR3 protein: CAISGTESKAFF; CDR3 DNA: TGTGCCATCAGCGGGACAGAGAGTAAAGCTTTCTTT
D gene: -; V gene: TRBV30; clone size: few; J gene: TRBJ1-5; CDR3 protein: CAWSTGRGGNQPQHF; CDR3 DNA: TGTGCCTGGAGTACCGGGAGAGGGGGCAATCAGCCCCAGCATTTT
D gene: -; V gene: TRBV6-5; clone size: few; J gene: TRBJ1-5; CDR3 protein: CASGRAQPQHF; CDR3 DNA: TGTGCCAGCGGCCGGGCTCAGCCCCAGCATTTT
D gene: TRBD1; V gene: TRBV19; clone size: once; J gene: TRBJ1-5; CDR3 protein: CASSAGTGVPNQPQHF; CDR3 DNA: TGTGCCAGTAGTGCAGGGACAGGGGTTCCGAATCAGCCCCAGCATTTT
D gene: -; V gene: TRBV25-1; clone size: -; J gene: TRBJ1-2; CDR3 protein: CASSGLLGSSTRGYTF; CDR3 DNA: TGTGCCAGCAGTGGCCTCCTAGGGTCTAGCACGCGGGGCTACACCTTC